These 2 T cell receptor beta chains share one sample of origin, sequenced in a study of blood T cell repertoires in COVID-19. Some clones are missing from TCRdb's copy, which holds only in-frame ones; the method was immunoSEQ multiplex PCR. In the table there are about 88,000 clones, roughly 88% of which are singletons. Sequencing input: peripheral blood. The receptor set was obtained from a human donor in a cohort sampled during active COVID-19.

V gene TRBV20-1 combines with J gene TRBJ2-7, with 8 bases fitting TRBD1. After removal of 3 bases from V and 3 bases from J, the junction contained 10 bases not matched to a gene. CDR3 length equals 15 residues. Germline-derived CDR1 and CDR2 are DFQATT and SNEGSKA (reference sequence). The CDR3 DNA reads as TGCAGTGCTAGTGTGGGGGGACAGGCCAGCTACGAGCAGTACTTC. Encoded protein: CSASVGGQASYEQYF.

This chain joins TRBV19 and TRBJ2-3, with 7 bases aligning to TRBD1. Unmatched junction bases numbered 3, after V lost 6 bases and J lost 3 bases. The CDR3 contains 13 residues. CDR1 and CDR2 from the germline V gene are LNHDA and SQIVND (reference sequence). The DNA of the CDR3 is TGTGCCAGTAGCCTGACAGGGACAGATACGCAGTATTTT. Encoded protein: CASSLTGTDTQYF.